These T cell receptor beta chains were read from a single sample in a study of blood T cells in healthy people across ages. From the 5' RACE reads, TCRdb called clonotypes with MiXCR, one entry per CDR3 protein. The sample has approximately 760,000 distinct CDR3 sequences, 20% to 25% seen once. Separately, the same data were catalogued under a study of T cells of mothers and their children.

Sequences were obtained from blood. The source of these receptors is a boy aged 5-17 years in good health. Both conserved end residues are part of each CDR3. The D gene is left open where the match is weak. Clone sizes are given selectively: once, few, many, or a class where the clone is expanded.

d_gene: -
v_gene: TRBV7-2
abundance: few
j_gene: TRBJ2-2
CDR3nt: TGTGCCAGCAGCCTAGACGCACGAGGGACCGGGGAGCTGTTTTTT
CDR3aa: CASSLDARGTGELFF

d_gene: -
v_gene: TRBV7-9
abundance: -
j_gene: TRBJ2-1
CDR3nt: TGTGCCAGCAGCCAGACGGGACAATACAATGAGCAGTTCTTC
CDR3aa: CASSQTGQYNEQFF

d_gene: TRBD2
v_gene: TRBV4-2
abundance: few
j_gene: TRBJ2-1
CDR3nt: TGTGCCGGCAGCCAAGGAGCTAGCGGGAGGGCCCATGAGCAGTTCTTC
CDR3aa: CAGSQGASGRAHEQFF

d_gene: TRBD1
v_gene: TRBV29-1
abundance: -
j_gene: TRBJ2-5
CDR3nt: TGCAGCGTTCTAGGGGGCAAAGAGACCCAGTACTTC
CDR3aa: CSVLGGKETQYF

d_gene: -
v_gene: TRBV15
abundance: -
j_gene: TRBJ2-3
CDR3nt: TGTGCCACCAGCAGAGATTTCGGGGAAGATACGCAGTATTTT
CDR3aa: CATSRDFGEDTQYF

d_gene: -
v_gene: TRBV19
abundance: -
j_gene: TRBJ1-4
CDR3nt: TGTGCCAGTACCATCCGAGGGGATGAAAAACTGTTTTTT
CDR3aa: CASTIRGDEKLFF

d_gene: TRBD1
v_gene: TRBV3-1
abundance: -
j_gene: TRBJ1-2
CDR3nt: TGTGCCAGCAGCCATCCGGGACAGGGAAGGCGGAGTGGTGGCTACCCCTTC
CDR3aa: CASSHPGQGRRSGGYPF

d_gene: -
v_gene: TRBV5-6
abundance: few
j_gene: TRBJ2-2
CDR3nt: TGTGCCAGCAGCTTCCCCCGGGGCACCGGGGAGCTGTTTTTT
CDR3aa: CASSFPRGTGELFF

d_gene: -
v_gene: TRBV7-6
abundance: -
j_gene: TRBJ2-1
CDR3nt: TGTGCCAGCAGCTTAGCCCCCACAGGCAGTTACAATGAGCAGTTCTTC
CDR3aa: CASSLAPTGSYNEQFF

d_gene: -
v_gene: TRBV5-4
abundance: -
j_gene: TRBJ2-6
CDR3nt: TGTGCCAGCAGCTTGTGGGTACGCTCTGGGGCCAACGTCCTGACTTTC
CDR3aa: CASSLWVRSGANVLTF

d_gene: -
v_gene: TRBV2
abundance: many
j_gene: TRBJ2-3
CDR3nt: TGTGCCAGCAGTGAACTGGGCACAGATACGCAGTATTTT
CDR3aa: CASSELGTDTQYF

d_gene: TRBD2
v_gene: TRBV18
abundance: many
j_gene: TRBJ2-2
CDR3nt: TGTGCCAGCTCACCACTAGCGGGGAACACCGGGGAGCTGTTTTTT
CDR3aa: CASSPLAGNTGELFF

d_gene: TRBD1
v_gene: TRBV7-9
abundance: -
j_gene: TRBJ2-7
CDR3nt: TGTGCCAGTGGGACAGGGAACAACGAGCAGTACTTC
CDR3aa: CASGTGNNEQYF

d_gene: -
v_gene: TRBV7-9
abundance: -
j_gene: TRBJ2-3
CDR3nt: TGTGCCAGCAGCTTAGGGACAGAACGCACAGATACGCAGTATTTT
CDR3aa: CASSLGTERTDTQYF

d_gene: TRBD1
v_gene: TRBV6-5
abundance: -
j_gene: TRBJ1-2
CDR3nt: TGTGCCAGCAAGACAGGGGGCCCCTATGGCTACACCTTC
CDR3aa: CASKTGGPYGYTF

d_gene: TRBD1
v_gene: TRBV28
abundance: -
j_gene: TRBJ2-1
CDR3nt: TGTGCCAGCAGCCTAACCGGGACAGCCGCCCAGAATGAGCAGTTCTTC
CDR3aa: CASSLTGTAAQNEQFF

d_gene: -
v_gene: TRBV6-6
abundance: few
j_gene: TRBJ2-7
CDR3nt: TGTGCCAGCAGTTACTCGCAGATAAGCCCCTCATACGAGCAGTACTTC
CDR3aa: CASSYSQISPSYEQYF

d_gene: -
v_gene: TRBV6-1
abundance: -
j_gene: TRBJ2-7
CDR3nt: TGTGCCAGCAGCCGAACCGTATTAGGGGGACTTGCCTACGAGCAGTACTTC
CDR3aa: CASSRTVLGGLAYEQYF

d_gene: -
v_gene: TRBV11-2
abundance: few
j_gene: TRBJ1-2
CDR3nt: TGTGCCAGCAGCTCAACCGTAATCGGGGGCTATGGCTACACCTTC
CDR3aa: CASSSTVIGGYGYTF

d_gene: -
v_gene: TRBV9
abundance: few
j_gene: TRBJ2-7
CDR3nt: TGTGCCAGCAGCGTAGATTCAGCTTACGAGCAGTACTTC
CDR3aa: CASSVDSAYEQYF

d_gene: -
v_gene: TRBV2
abundance: -
j_gene: TRBJ1-4
CDR3nt: TGTGCCAGCAGCGGGGTCGTCAATGAAAAACTGTTTTTT
CDR3aa: CASSGVVNEKLFF

d_gene: -
v_gene: TRBV29-1
abundance: -
j_gene: TRBJ2-7
CDR3nt: TGCAGCGTTGAATCTCAGGGTAGCTTGGACGAGCAGTACTTC
CDR3aa: CSVESQGSLDEQYF

d_gene: TRBD2
v_gene: TRBV13
abundance: few
j_gene: TRBJ2-2
CDR3nt: TGTGCCAGCAGCCACCGGCTAGCGGGGGGAGTCGACGGGGAGCTGTTTTTT
CDR3aa: CASSHRLAGGVDGELFF

d_gene: TRBD2
v_gene: TRBV5-1
abundance: few
j_gene: TRBJ2-7
CDR3nt: TGCGCCAGCAGCTCTGCTAGCGGTCCCTACGAGCAGTACTTC
CDR3aa: CASSSASGPYEQYF

d_gene: TRBD1
v_gene: TRBV5-1
abundance: -
j_gene: TRBJ2-5
CDR3nt: TGCGCCAGCAGAATCTTCGGACAGGGGGCAAGAGAGACCCAGTACTTC
CDR3aa: CASRIFGQGARETQYF

d_gene: TRBD2
v_gene: TRBV11-2
abundance: -
j_gene: TRBJ2-1
CDR3nt: TGTGCCAGCAGCCCTCGGTGGGAGGGGCAGAGCTCCTACAATGAGCAGTTCTTC
CDR3aa: CASSPRWEGQSSYNEQFF